This T cell receptor (beta chain) was recorded in a study of identifying expanded T cells in peripheral blood (dated by TCRdb to between 2018 and 2021). In terms of the full investigation: Technical replicates were generated by sequencing separate aliquots of the same genomic DNA pool, and four replicates were compared pairwise. Paper-wide results and their limitations: In all healthy donors, the variance in clone template counts between samples taken roughly 14 days apart rose significantly as total template count increased. The beta-binomial model significantly reduced the number of clones called differentially abundant and the false-positive rate across all healthy-donor time intervals. The authors expected that biological variance in healthy repertoires might rise further over much longer intervals, such as months to years. Between technical replicates the binomial model flagged 1 to 1.5 differentially abundant clones, whereas over roughly 2 weeks the binomial model flagged about 15 and over roughly 4 weeks around 20.

During the collection period, no infections or other immune events were recorded for the healthy donors. Blood repertoires from healthy donors were used as a training cohort for calibrating time-dependent variance in a beta-binomial model of differential abundance of T-cell clones. There were about ten healthy donors in the training cohort, of whom 3 were female and 7 were male. Donor ages ranged from about 25 to 64 years, with an average of roughly 47 years. Whole blood from each healthy donor was obtained from a commercial supplier and was collected at three time points roughly two weeks apart. For immunosequencing, genomic DNA was extracted from unsorted whole blood. TCRbeta CDR3 regions were profiled by bias-controlled multiplex PCR amplification of genomic DNA with the immunoSEQ Assay. As for how the authors treated the data: To quantify the absolute abundance of each unique TCRbeta CDR3 region, the sequences were collapsed and filtered. Differential abundance was assessed using a binomial (Fisher-equivalent) model and a beta-binomial model in which time-dependent variance fitted from healthy donors was added. Any clone with fewer than 5 combined templates was excluded, and a clone was called differentially abundant if its Benjamini-Hochberg FDR was below 0.01. The form v = (b*log(k)+a)^2 was used to model beta-binomial variance as a function of total template count across the two samples. Entries here come from immuneACCESS through TCRdb and include only in-frame sequences with V and J called. Some clones fail to appear in such tables; in the studies checked, an unresolved V gene covers under half of the shortfall, and the cause of the remainder is unknown. That table is the source of V, J and clone size, and D and trimming were worked out from the DNA. The table for this sample lists about 100,000 clones; approximately 83% of them were counted only once. The top ten clones comprise 5.5% to 6.5% of the sample.

From its cysteine to its phenylalanine, the CDR3 spans 15 amino acids. Only the CDR3 portion is preserved as DNA: 45 bases, with reading frame beginning at the first base. The junction shows trimming of 0 bases on V and 0 bases on J, plus 6 bases between the germline ends. CDR1 and CDR2 were assigned from the germline V gene as SGHRS and YFSETQ. In this sample, this clone turned up a few times. What antigen it recognizes has not been identified. Base qualities are missing; no much larger clone stands one base away. The chain is made from TRBV5-1 and TRBJ1-4; the D gene lacks a confident call. Sample: blood. The clonotype comes from a person aged 18 to 70 in good health. In nucleotides, the sequence is TGCGCCAGCAGCTTGGGGGCAGCAACTAATGAAAAACTGTTTTTT. This sequence encodes CASSLGAATNEKLFF.